This T cell receptor (beta chain) was retrieved from a study of cytomegalovirus exposure and HLA in healthy donors. The PCR ran on 60 Vbeta and 13 Jbeta primers. The method was immunoSEQ multiplex PCR; TCRdb's version includes in-frame clones alone and lacks a portion of them. The data show about 140,000 clones, with around three quarters seen just once and over 6.5% held by the top ten. General study findings and limits: Highly shared variants forming one cluster were likely a sequencing artifact. When the data were analyzed later, several of the most significant clusters appeared to be linked to common viral pathogens.

A remark on this clone: The antigen is undetermined.

The germline CDR1 and CDR2 sequences are LNHDA and SQIVND (reference sequence). The V and J ends lost 5 bases and 1 base respectively, with 12 bases between them. CDR3 length: 14 amino acids. The specimen sequenced was PBMCs. The chain links TRBV19 to TRBJ2-7; D is unresolved. The origin of this receptor is a man aged 35-49 years in good health and CMV-seropositive. The CDR3 DNA is TGTGCCAGTAGTGAAGCGCGAGCTTCCTACGAGCAGTACTTC. Translating gives CASSEARASYEQYF.